This passage covers 11 T cell receptor beta chains from one sample sequenced in a study of pediatric ulcerative colitis (dated by TCRdb to between 2019 and 2020). During colonoscopy, one to two pinch biopsies were obtained from the rectum for research purposes. Libraries came from the immunoSEQ multiplex PCR assay. The table comes from immuneACCESS by way of TCRdb, which keeps in-frame sequences with V and J called. Part of the clones is missing from these tables; in studies checked, under half for an unresolved V gene and the rest for unknown reasons. Present in this sample are fewer than 20,000 clones, roughly 70% of which were seen just once. The ten largest clones add up to around 7% of the sample. The sequenced sample was gut tissue. Receptors were obtained from a boy aged 5-17 years with moderate ulcerative colitis.

The chain combines TRBV18 with TRBJ2-5; D possibly corresponds to TRBD1 (5 bases). This CDR3 has 16 residues. Germline CDR1 and CDR2: KGHSH and LQKENI. Between the trimmed V and J ends, which lost 2 bases and 4 bases, there was a span of 17 bases. CDR3 in DNA: TGTGCCAGCTCACCAGGACACCCATTTAACGGAGAGACCCAGTACTTC. As protein: CASSPGHPFNGETQYF.

The table lists this clone with a few counts. The chain joins TRBV11-2 to TRBJ1-4; D gene uncertain. This CDR3 is built from 14 residues. Between the trimmed V and J ends, which lost 0 bases and 8 bases, there was a span of 10 bases. Germline values: CDR1 SGHAT, CDR2 FQNNGV. The CDR3 region is CASSLDLRGEKLFF. CDR3 sequence (DNA): TGTGCCAGCAGCTTAGACCTCCGCGGGGAAAAACTGTTTTTT. Full variable domain (outside the CDR3, taken from reference TRBV11-2 and TRBJ1-4): EAGVAQSPRYKIIEKRQSVAFWCNPISGHATLYWYQQILGQGPKLLIQFQNNGVVDDSQLPKDRFSAERLKGVDSTLKIQPAKLEDSAVYLCASSLDLRGEKLFFGSGTQLSVL.

This clone has only a few counts. The chain has TRBV30 and TRBJ1-5, with D unclear. Germline CDR1 and CDR2: GTSNPN and SVGIG (reference sequence). The CDR3 has 13 amino acids. V dropped 3 bases and J dropped 0 bases, with 6 bases sitting between them. This CDR3 reads CAWSQDSNQPQHF. CDR3 bases: TGTGCCTGGAGCCAGGATAGCAATCAGCCCCAGCATTTT.

This sequence joins TRBV10-3 and TRBJ1-1, with TRBD1 identical over 10 bases. V lost 4 bases and J lost 7; bases outside the gene matches: 9. This CDR3 contains 15 residues. The germline CDR1 and CDR2 sequences are ENHRY and SYGVKD. The CDR3 sequence is CAISGYGTGEVEAFF. The CDR3 nucleotides read TGTGCCATCAGTGGGTATGGGACAGGGGAAGTTGAAGCTTTCTTT.

In this sample, this clone turned up a few times. This rearrangement joins TRBV7-3 to TRBJ1-2; 7 bases map to TRBD1. V dropped 0 bases and J dropped 4; count of bases not matched to a gene: 8. CDR1 SGHTA and CDR2 FQGTGA come from the germline V gene. This CDR3 is built from 16 residues. CDR3 coding DNA: TGTGCCAGCAGCTTAACGGTGGGACAGAATATCTATGGCTACACCTTC. This encodes CASSLTVGQNIYGYTF.

V gene TRBV19 combines with J gene TRBJ2-4; no clear D gene. Trimming took 4 bases from V and 2 from J, leaving 15 bases between them. This CDR3 has 16 amino acids. Germline CDR1 LNHDA, CDR2 SQIVND (reference sequence). The CDR3 loop reads CASSKGRSGSKNIQYF. DNA for the CDR3: TGTGCCAGTAGTAAGGGTCGCTCTGGGTCCAAAAACATTCAGTACTTC.

V and J are TRBV5-1 and TRBJ1-1; weak D call: TRBD1 (6 bases). This CDR3 is built from 16 residues. V lost 5 bases, J lost 7 bases, and 24 bases lay in between. Per germline, CDR1 SGHRS and CDR2 YFSETQ. CDR3 coding DNA: TGCGCCAGCAGTCGTGGGGGCAGACAGGCTGGAGTTGAAGCTTTCTTT. Translated, it gives CASSRGGRQAGVEAFF.

V is TRBV19 and J is TRBJ1-5, with 8 nucleotides matching TRBD1. Trimming cost V 1 base and J 6 bases; bases outside gene matches: 5. CDR1 LNHDA and CDR2 SQIVND come from the germline V gene (reference sequence). This CDR3 comprises 15 residues. This CDR3 is CASSIVRGHSQPQHF. Here the CDR3 DNA reads TGTGCCAGTAGTATAGTCAGGGGGCATAGTCAGCCCCAGCATTTT.

This chain links TRBV4-2 with TRBJ2-7; D remains unclear. Between the trimmed V and J ends, which lost 1 base and 6 bases, there was a span of 10 bases. The CDR3 extends over 13 amino acids. Germline CDR1 reads LGHNA; CDR2 reads YNFKEQ. The CDR3 coding sequence is TGTGCCAGCAGCCAAGGGAAGAAGGGCGAGCAGTACTTC. It translates to CASSQGKKGEQYF.

The rearrangement uses TRBV5-1 and TRBJ1-1, with 8 positions matching TRBD1. CDR1 is SGHRS, CDR2 YFSETQ, per germline. There are 16 residues in the CDR3. V lost 1 base, J lost 1 base, and 6 bases stayed unmatched. The CDR3 DNA reads as TGCGCCAGCAGCTTGTTATCAGGACAGGGGAACACTGAAGCTTTCTTT. Its translation is CASSLLSGQGNTEAFF.

In DNA form, the CDR3 reads TGCGCCAGCAGACCCCAGGCAGTCTATGGCTACACCTTC. Encoded protein: CASRPQAVYGYTF. The rearrangement links TRBV5-1 to TRBJ1-2, with no clear D. CDR3 length equals 13 residues. Germline V gene lookup returns CDR1 SGHRS and CDR2 YFSETQ. V was trimmed by 5 bases and J by 4 bases, leaving 12 bases between them.